Sequencing of this TCR beta chain was carried out in a study of blood T cell repertoires in COVID-19 (dated by TCRdb to between 2020 and 2021). At the level of the whole study: Samples covering the acute and convalescent phases of COVID-19 were provided by collaborators in the United States, Italy and Spain. Nearly every sample came with metadata listing a de-identified subject ID, COVID-19 status, age in years and sex. The repertoires were made available in a free public database intended to serve as a resource for research on the immune response to SARS-CoV-2. Where available, HLA class I and class II types were taken from metadata supplied by the sample provider and were not determined by assay-based typing. The prospective study material was composed of cDNA or gDNA derived from T cells, B-cell-depleted T cells, or PBMCs. Deeply sampled blood TCRbeta repertoires from subjects exposed to, actively infected with, or recovered from COVID-19 were included in the dataset. The samples were drawn from two sources: the first 160 participants of the ongoing ImmuneRACE study, and 950 to 1,500 subjects contributed by 6 global collaborators.

The immunoSEQ Assay, a bias-controlled multiplex PCR, was used to amplify TCRbeta CDR3 regions from genomic DNA. In the original analysis: Nucleated cell counts per sample were estimated from amplification of reference gene primers within the assay. Sequence reads were collapsed and filtered to measure the absolute abundance of every unique TCRbeta CDR3 rearrangement. For each sample, productive Simpson clonality was calculated as the square root of Simpson's diversity index across productive rearrangements. In its TCRdb copy, this immuneACCESS table keeps in-frame sequences only and misses some clones. Where compared with another copy, unresolved V genes explain less than half of these, and the others have no known cause. The V and J calls and clone size are taken from that table; D and trimming were inferred from the DNA. The sample table records some 200,000 clones; 70% to 85% of these occur just once. The ten largest clones take up over 7.5% of the sample.

On this clone: Its antigen is currently not known. No quality values exist for individual bases; no much larger clone is one base distant.

Results and caveats for the whole study, not just this receptor: The amount of clinical and demographic metadata varied by source and participant and was provided uncurated.

The collaborating institutions used their own protocols to collect whole blood in K2EDTA tubes. Collaborator samples were shipped for TCRbeta analysis as frozen whole blood, isolated PBMCs, or DNA extracted from either sample type. This sequence was found in a woman at least 80 years old with acute or convalescent COVID-19. The sample was peripheral blood.

The DNA sequence reads TGTGCCAGCCCCCACCCCACACCGCAAGCTTTCTTT. Protein translation: CASPHPTPQAFF. The chain couples TRBV6-4 to TRBJ1-1, with the D gene not clear enough to name. The CDR1 and CDR2 encoded by the germline V gene are MRHNA and SNTAGT. Between the V and J ends, shortened by 8 bases and 9 bases respectively, the junction contains 16 bases. The CDR3 goes from the cysteine to the phenylalanine over 12 residues. The kept DNA is CDR3 alone, 36 bases in frame from the first base.